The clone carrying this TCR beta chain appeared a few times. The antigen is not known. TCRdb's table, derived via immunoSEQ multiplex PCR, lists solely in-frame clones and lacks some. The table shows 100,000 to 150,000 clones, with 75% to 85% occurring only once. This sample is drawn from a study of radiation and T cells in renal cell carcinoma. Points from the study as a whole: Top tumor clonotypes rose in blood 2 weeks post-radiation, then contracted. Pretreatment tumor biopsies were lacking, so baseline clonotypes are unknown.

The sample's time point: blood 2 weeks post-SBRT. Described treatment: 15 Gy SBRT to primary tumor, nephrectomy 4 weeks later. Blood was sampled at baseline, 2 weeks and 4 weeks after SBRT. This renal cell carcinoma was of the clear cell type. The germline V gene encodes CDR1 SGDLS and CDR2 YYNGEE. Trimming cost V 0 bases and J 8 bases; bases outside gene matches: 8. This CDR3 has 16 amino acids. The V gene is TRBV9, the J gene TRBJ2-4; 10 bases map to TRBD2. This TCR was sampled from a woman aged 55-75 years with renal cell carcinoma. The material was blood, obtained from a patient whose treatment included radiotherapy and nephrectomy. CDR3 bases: TGTGCCAGCAGCGTAGGGACTAGCGGCGAGGTAGACATTCAGTACTTC. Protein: CASSVGTSGEVDIQYF.